These 4 T cell receptor beta chains originate from one sample sequenced in a study of PD-1 blockade in classical Hodgkin lymphoma (dated by TCRdb to the early 2020s). Library preparation used the immunoSEQ multiplex PCR assay. This is the immuneACCESS table as TCRdb keeps it, with only in-frame sequences that have V and J called. A part of the clones is gone; compared with another copy, unresolved V genes explain less than half, and the rest is unexplained. The sample table contains about 11,000 clones; only one count was recorded for approximately 72% of them. The ten largest clones represent roughly 33% of the sample. Interpreted using the paper, the time point label stands for: cycle 1 day 1 (C1D1), immediately before nivolumab initiation. Relapse after autologous stem cell transplantation had occurred in all trial patients, and cohorts A, B and C were distinguished by prior brentuximab vedotin exposure.

Sequenced here: peripheral blood mononuclear cells (PBMCs), sampled at baseline. Receptor source: a human donor with classical Hodgkin lymphoma.

The rearrangement uses TRBV6-5 and TRBJ2-6; possibly TRBD1 for D (5 bases). Between the trimmed V and J ends, which lost 5 bases and 0 bases, there was a span of 8 bases. The CDR3 consists of 15 residues. Germline CDR1 MNHEY, CDR2 SVGAGI. DNA of the CDR3: TGTGCCAGCAGTGGACACTTCTCTGGGGCCAACGTCCTGACTTTC. It specifies CASSGHFSGANVLTF.

In this sample, this clone turned up a few times. The chain is built from TRBV11-1 and TRBJ1-1; TRBD1 aligns across 11 bases. Germline loops: CDR1 SGHAT, CDR2 FQDESV (reference sequence). The CDR3 sequence is 16 residues long. The ends lost 6 bases at V and 4 bases at J; junction bases unmatched: 10. The CDR3 here is CASSFGQGAQTTEAFF. The CDR3 coding sequence is TGTGCCAGCAGTTTCGGACAGGGGGCGCAGACCACTGAAGCTTTCTTT.

The rearrangement uses TRBV6-1 and TRBJ2-7; D might be TRBD2 (5 bases). Germline assignment: CDR1 MNHNS and CDR2 SASEGT. The CDR3 covers 14 residues. Trimming cost V 4 bases and J 5 bases, with 15 bases left between them. CDR3 in amino acids: CASSVRPEGHEQYV. CDR3 DNA sequence: TGTGCCAGCAGTGTACGGCCCGAGGGCCACGAGCAGTACGTC.

This chain links TRBV5-8 with TRBJ2-3, with TRBD2 identical over 8 bases. Per germline, CDR1 SGHTS and CDR2 YDEGEE. The CDR3 totals 14 residues. V trimming: 4 bases; J trimming: 4 bases; junction bases outside the gene matches: 5. The DNA of the CDR3 is TGTGCCAGCAGCCGTCGGGGGGGGGCAGATACGCAGTATTTT. The encoded protein is CASSRRGGADTQYF.